The sequence of this T cell receptor beta chain was determined in a study of blood T cell repertoires in COVID-19. Overall study context: Both acute and convalescent COVID-19 samples were obtained from the United States, Italy and Spain.

Trimming shortened V by 5 bases and J by 4 bases, and 12 bases separated the two germline ends. Germline CDR1 and CDR2: GTSNPN and SVGIG (reference sequence). This CDR3 comprises 13 residues. In its sample, this clone was seen a few times. Authors' processing steps: Reference gene primer amplification in the assay estimated nucleated cell counts. The protocol was immunoSEQ multiplex PCR, while the TCRdb copy is restricted to in-frame clones and leaves out a portion. Clonal size and the V and J genes are those of that table, whereas D and trimming came from the DNA. The sample comprises some 110,000 clones, about four fifths of which are singletons, and roughly 10% rests with the top ten.

The clonotype comes from a woman in her 70s with acute or convalescent COVID-19. The chain joins TRBV30 to TRBJ1-5; D perhaps matches TRBD1 (5 bases). The specimen was peripheral blood. The chain's CDR3 is CAWEGGGNQPQHF. DNA of the CDR3: TGTGCCTGGGAAGGCGGGGGAAATCAGCCCCAGCATTTT.